This T cell receptor (beta chain) was found in a study of shared clonotypes between healthy human individuals (dated by TCRdb to the early 2020s). For the study in its entirety: The cohort comprised two women and three men aged 18 to 49 years. For each donor, CD4 naive and CD4 memory were each given three plates, CD8 naive was given two plates, and CD8 memory was given one plate. Blood TCR repertoires of about 5 healthy adults were deeply sequenced to estimate repertoire size and the extent of clonotype sharing between individuals. Libraries were prepared and TCR repertoires were sequenced by different laboratories using diverse techniques, in order to increase sequencing depth and limit assay-specific biases. Each donor's leukapheresis produced roughly between about 0.8 and 10 billion PBMCs.

Using the deep immunoSEQ assay, TCR CDR3 regions were amplified from genomic DNA by multiplex PCR. Extracted genomic DNA from each cell subset was distributed evenly across all wells of several immunoSEQ 96-well plates, and each plate was treated as a replicate. Each replicate PCR for sorted subsets received about 220 ng genomic DNA, equal to roughly 33,000 T cell genomes. The purified libraries were quantified using a Qubit 3.0 fluorometer, sized with a Bioanalyzer 2100, and then quantified again using the KAPA Library Quantification kit. Every immunoSEQ 96-well plate was sequenced on a dedicated single-read 150-cycle Illumina NextSeq 550 flow cell. The study's processing was this. Because the immunoSEQ output included only junctional sequences and no quality scores, the filtering could not be the same as the filtering used for full-length reads. Sequences were annotated with PyIR, a Python wrapper for IgBLAST v1.9, and V/J genes and CDR3 were assigned using IMGT germline references. Any read was removed if the V/J assignment was weak (E-value above 1e-6), the CDR3 was missing, or the read contained stop codons, out-of-frame junctions, or ambiguous translated residues. V3J clonotypes were defined as sequences sharing the same inferred V gene, J gene, and CDR3 amino acid sequence. Percentage overlap between repertoires was computed as shared unique clonotypes divided by the size of the smaller repertoire. RTK rarefaction, the Chao1 estimator, and Recon v2.1 estimates of unobserved clonotypes were used to assess repertoire richness. OLGA was used to compute generation probabilities for all TCRbeta clonotypes that the gDNA method yielded from a handful of donors. TCRdb obtained this table from immuneACCESS and retained in-frame rearrangements with V and J assigned. These tables miss some clones; where compared with another copy, unresolved V genes account for less than half of the shortfall, and the remainder is unexplained. V and J calls and clone size are given by that table; D and trimming were obtained from the DNA. For this sample the table gives millions of clones, of which around 96% were detected only once. Clones ranked in the top ten supply about 1.1% of the sample.

The research as a whole found: Rarefaction of sorted-subset datasets indicated incomplete sequencing despite the large sequencing depth. Because the study included a small number of donors, the genetic and exposure-history diversity represented was limited. Sampling was limited to blood, and TCR repertoires in tissue likely differ from TCR repertoires in blood. When four donors were compared, the shared fraction of clonotypes was about 5% for naive CD4, over 3% for naive CD8, 2.3% for memory CD4, and 0.4% for memory CD8. Compared with non-shared clonotypes, clonotypes shared by all four sorted-subset donors had higher generation probabilities. Estimated clonotype richness was generally larger for naive than for memory subsets. Pairwise subsampling indicated that sequencing depth was expected to affect the degree of clonotype sharing among donors.

Regarding this clone: Its antigen is unknown. Per-nucleotide qualities are absent, and no much larger clonotype sits a single base away. Other nucleotide sequences in the sample specify the same CDR3.

CD8 naive samples were obtained by positive selection for CCR7 among CD45RO-negative cells, yielding a CD45RA+CCR7+ population from which TemRA cells were excluded. The donors were healthy, HIV-negative adults who had no recently reported acute infections or vaccinations. Every donor was a Caucasian adult living in Nashville, Tennessee, USA. Blood was obtained by leukapheresis, after which PBMCs were separated by Ficoll-Histopaque density gradient centrifugation and cryopreserved in liquid nitrogen vapor phase. Purity and quantity of every magnetically sorted T cell population were checked by analytical flow cytometry. Genomic DNA was isolated from each sorted fraction and quantified by UV absorbance on a Nanodrop 2000c. The germline V gene (reference sequence) sets CDR1 to PRHDT and CDR2 to FYEKMQ. Counted from cysteine to phenylalanine, this CDR3 has 15 amino acids. Only the CDR3 DNA is retained, 45 bases long and in frame from the first base. V and J are truncated by 2 bases and 1 base respectively, leaving an intervening sequence of 6 bases.

Recombination connected TRBV13 to TRBJ2-6; a weak D assignment points to TRBD2 (6 bases agree). The sample consisted of naive CD8+ T cells sorted from blood. The meaning of the sample's cell subset or site label: CD45RA+CCR7+. The sequence was obtained from a man in his late teens or twenties in good health. The nucleotide sequence reads as follows: TGTGCCAGCAGCTTACGGGGGTCTGGGGCCAACGTCCTGACTTTC. This yields the protein CASSLRGSGANVLTF.